This T cell receptor (beta chain) was identified in a study of blood T cells in healthy people across ages. CDR3 size: 14 residues. CDR1 and CDR2 (germline): SGDLS, YYNGEE. Through a sample-barcoded 5' primer and a J-beta primer mix, a second PCR was run for about 6 to 12 cycles. Each of the cDNA molecules was tagged by a template-switch adaptor with 12 random nucleotides. One entry per CDR3 protein, called by TCRdb with MiXCR from the 5' RACE reads. This sample has roughly 1.5 million distinct CDR3 sequences, with less than 45% found just once. The receptor was derived from a woman younger than 35 in good health. The chain combines TRBV9 with TRBJ2-7; D unclear. The J call may be incorrect, as the DNA end agrees better with TRBJ2-5. Sequencing used blood. The chain's CDR3 is CASSVESRQETQYF. The CDR3 DNA sequence: TGTGCCAGCAGCGTAGAATCCAGACAAGAGACCCAGTACTTC.